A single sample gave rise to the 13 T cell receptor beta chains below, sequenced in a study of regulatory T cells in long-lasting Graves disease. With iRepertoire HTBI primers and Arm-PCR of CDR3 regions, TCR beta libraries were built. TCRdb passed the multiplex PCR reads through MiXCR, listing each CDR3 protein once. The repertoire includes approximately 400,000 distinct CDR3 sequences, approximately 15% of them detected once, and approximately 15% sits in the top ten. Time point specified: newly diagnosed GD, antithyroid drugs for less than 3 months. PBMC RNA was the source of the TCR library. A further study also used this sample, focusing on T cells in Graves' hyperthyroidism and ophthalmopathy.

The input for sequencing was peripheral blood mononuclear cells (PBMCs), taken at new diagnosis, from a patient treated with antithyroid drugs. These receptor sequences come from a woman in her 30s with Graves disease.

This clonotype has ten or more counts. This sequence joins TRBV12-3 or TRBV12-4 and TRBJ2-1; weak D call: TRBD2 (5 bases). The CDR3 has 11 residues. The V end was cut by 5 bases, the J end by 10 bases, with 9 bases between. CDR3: CASSSGPEQFF. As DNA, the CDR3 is TGTGCCAGCAGTAGCGGCCCAGAGCAGTTCTTC.

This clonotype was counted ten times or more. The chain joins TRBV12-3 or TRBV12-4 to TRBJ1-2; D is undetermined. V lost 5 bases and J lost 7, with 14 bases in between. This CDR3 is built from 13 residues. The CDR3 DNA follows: TGTGCCAGCAGTACCCGCCGGAGTCTTGGCTACACCTTC. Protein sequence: CASSTRRSLGYTF.

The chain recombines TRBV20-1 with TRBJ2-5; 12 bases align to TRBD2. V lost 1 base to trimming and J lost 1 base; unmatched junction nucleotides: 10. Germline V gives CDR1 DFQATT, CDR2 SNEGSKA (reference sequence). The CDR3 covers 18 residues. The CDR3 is CSARGGHGLAGLQETQYF. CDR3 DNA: TGCAGTGCTAGAGGAGGACACGGACTAGCGGGGCTCCAAGAGACCCAGTACTTC.

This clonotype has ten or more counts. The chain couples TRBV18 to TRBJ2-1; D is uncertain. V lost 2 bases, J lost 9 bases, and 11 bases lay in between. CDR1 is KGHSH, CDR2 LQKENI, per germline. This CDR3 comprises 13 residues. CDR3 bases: TGTGCCAGCTCACCAGGGGTAGCTTCTGAGCAGTTCTTC. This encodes CASSPGVASEQFF.

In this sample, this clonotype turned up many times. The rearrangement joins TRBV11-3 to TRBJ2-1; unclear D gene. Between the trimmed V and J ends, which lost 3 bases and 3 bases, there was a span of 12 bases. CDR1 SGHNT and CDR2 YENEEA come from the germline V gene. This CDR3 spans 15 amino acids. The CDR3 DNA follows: TGTGCCAGCAGCTTTCGTCTAGTAGACTACAATGAGCAGTTCTTC. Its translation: CASSFRLVDYNEQFF.

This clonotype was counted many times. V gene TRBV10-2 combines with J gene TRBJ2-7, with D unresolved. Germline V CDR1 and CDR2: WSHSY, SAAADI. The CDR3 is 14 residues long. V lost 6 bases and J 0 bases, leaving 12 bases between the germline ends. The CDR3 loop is CASRLGISSYEQYF. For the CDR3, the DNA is TGCGCCAGCAGGCTGGGCATCAGCTCCTACGAGCAGTACTTC.

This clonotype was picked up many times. CDR3 nucleotide sequence: TGTGCCAGCAGTGCATCAGGACAGTACGGACAGCAGTACTTC. Translation: CASSASGQYGQQYF. The genes are TRBV28 and TRBJ2-7, with D possibly TRBD1 on 6 matching bases. This CDR3 has 14 amino acids. V was clipped by 5 bases and J by 8 bases, with 19 bases between them. Per germline, CDR1 MDHEN and CDR2 SYDVKM.

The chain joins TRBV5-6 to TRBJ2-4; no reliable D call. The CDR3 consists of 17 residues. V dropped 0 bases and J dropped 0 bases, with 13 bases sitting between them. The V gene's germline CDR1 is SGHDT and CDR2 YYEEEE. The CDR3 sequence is CASSLGELRLAKNIQYF. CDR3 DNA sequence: TGTGCCAGCAGCTTGGGGGAACTGCGTCTAGCCAAAAACATTCAGTACTTC.

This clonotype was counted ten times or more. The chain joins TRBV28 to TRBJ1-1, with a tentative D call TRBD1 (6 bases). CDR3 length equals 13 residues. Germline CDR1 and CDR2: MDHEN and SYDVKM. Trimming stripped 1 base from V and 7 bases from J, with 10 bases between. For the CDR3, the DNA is TGTGCCAGCAGTTTATTGTGGACAGTTGAAGCTTTCTTT. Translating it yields CASSLLWTVEAFF.

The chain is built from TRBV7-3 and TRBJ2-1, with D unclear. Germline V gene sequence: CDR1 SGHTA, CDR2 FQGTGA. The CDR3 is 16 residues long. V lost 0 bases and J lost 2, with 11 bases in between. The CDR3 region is CASSLTDRHPYNEQFF. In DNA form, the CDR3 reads TGTGCCAGCAGCTTAACCGATCGGCACCCCTACAATGAGCAGTTCTTC.

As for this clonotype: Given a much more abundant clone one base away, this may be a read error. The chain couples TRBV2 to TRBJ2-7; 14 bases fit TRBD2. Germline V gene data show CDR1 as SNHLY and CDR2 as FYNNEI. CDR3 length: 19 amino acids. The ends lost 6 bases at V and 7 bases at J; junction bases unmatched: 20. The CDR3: CASSAFGTSGSVGYNEQYF. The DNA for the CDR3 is TGTGCCAGCAGCGCATTCGGGACTAGCGGGAGTGTGGGGTACAATGAGCAGTACTTC.

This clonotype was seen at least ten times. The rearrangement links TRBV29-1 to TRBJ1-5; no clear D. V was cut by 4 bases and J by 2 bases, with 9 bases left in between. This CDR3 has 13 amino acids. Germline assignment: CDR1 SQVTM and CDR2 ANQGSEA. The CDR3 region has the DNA TGCAGCGTTGCGTCCCAGGGCAATCAGCCCCAGCATTTT. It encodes CSVASQGNQPQHF.

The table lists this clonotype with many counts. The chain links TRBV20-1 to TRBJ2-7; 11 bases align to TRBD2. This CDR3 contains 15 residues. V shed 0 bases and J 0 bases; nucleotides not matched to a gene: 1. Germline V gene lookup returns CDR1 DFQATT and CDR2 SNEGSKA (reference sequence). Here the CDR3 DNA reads TGCAGTGCTAGAGAACTAGCGGGGGACTCCTACGAGCAGTACTTC. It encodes CSARELAGDSYEQYF.